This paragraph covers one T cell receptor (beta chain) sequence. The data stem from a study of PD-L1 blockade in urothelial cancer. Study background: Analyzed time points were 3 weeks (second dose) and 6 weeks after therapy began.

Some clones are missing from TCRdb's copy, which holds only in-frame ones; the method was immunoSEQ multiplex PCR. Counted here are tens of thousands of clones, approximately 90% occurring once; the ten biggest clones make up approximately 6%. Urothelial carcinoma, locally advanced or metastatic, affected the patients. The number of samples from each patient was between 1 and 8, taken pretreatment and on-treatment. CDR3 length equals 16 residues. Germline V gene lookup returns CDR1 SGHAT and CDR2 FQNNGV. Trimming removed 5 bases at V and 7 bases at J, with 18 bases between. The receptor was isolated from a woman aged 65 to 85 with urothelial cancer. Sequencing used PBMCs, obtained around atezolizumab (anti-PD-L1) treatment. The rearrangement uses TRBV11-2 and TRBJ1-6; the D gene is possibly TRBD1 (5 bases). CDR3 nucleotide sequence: TGTGCCAGCAGCCCGGCCGGAGGGGCCGGAAATTCACCCCTCCACTTT. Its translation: CASSPAGGAGNSPLHF.